The sample holds many counts of the clone carrying this T cell receptor (beta chain). The antigen is unknown. Germline V gene data show CDR1 as MDHEN and CDR2 as SYDVKM. The CDR3 totals 15 residues. The V end was cut by 2 bases, the J end by 5 bases, with 15 bases between. Amplified material comprised TCR beta CDR3 regions derived from RNA transcripts. The library came from an HTBI-primed first-round RT-PCR and a second-round multiplex PCR. In TCRdb, the multiplex PCR reads were re-called with MiXCR into one record per CDR3 protein. The sample yields some 520,000 distinct CDR3 sequences, around an eighth seen once. The authors isolated PBMCs from around 10 ml of fresh peripheral blood. These data originate in a study of Graves' ophthalmopathy and Graves' hyperthyroidism. Regarding the study as a whole: A 13-signature model separated ophthalmopathy from stable hyperthyroidism, about 90% sensitivity, 75% to 84% specificity.

Sequenced input: blood. This chain links TRBV28 with TRBJ1-1; tentatively, D is TRBD1 (6 bases). This receptor was obtained from a woman aged 25 to 39 with Graves' ophthalmopathy. The CDR3 loop reads CASSLIGGGWTEAFF. The CDR3 DNA reads TGTGCCAGCAGTTTAATTGGGGGCGGGTGGACTGAAGCTTTCTTT.